The 29 T cell receptor beta chains given below trace back to one sample, sequenced in a study of T cells after yellow fever vaccination. MiXCR was run by TCRdb on the 5' RACE reads, yielding one entry per CDR3 protein. The table shows approximately 330,000 distinct CDR3 sequences, with under 15% occurring only once. The starting material was CD4+ T cells sorted from PBMCs, obtained 15 days after the yellow fever booster vaccination. All receptors derive from a man younger than 30 who received the YFV17D yellow fever vaccine.

The chain recombines TRBV3-1 with TRBJ1-3, with unresolved D. The germline CDR1 and CDR2 sequences are LGHDT and YNNKEL (reference sequence). V was trimmed by 0 bases and J by 5 bases, leaving 5 bases between them. The CDR3 is 13 amino acids. CDR3 protein: CASSQDQRNTIYF. The CDR3 region has the DNA TGTGCCAGCAGCCAAGACCAGAGAAACACCATATATTTT.

This clonotype was observed a handful of times. The chain uses TRBV27 and TRBJ1-2; 7 positions agree with TRBD1. The germline CDR1 and CDR2 sequences are MNHEY and SMNVEV (reference sequence). The CDR3 has 15 residues. Trimming removed 5 bases from V and 8 bases from J; junction bases left unmatched: 14. The DNA of the CDR3 is TGTGCCAGCAGTGTGTACAGGGGTTATGAGGAAGGCTACACCTTC. This gives the protein CASSVYRGYEEGYTF.

This clonotype was observed a few times. The chain uses TRBV10-2 and TRBJ2-2; 14 bases match TRBD2. From germline, CDR1 is WSHSY and CDR2 SAAADI. This CDR3 contains 15 residues. Trimming took 6 bases from V and 8 from J; bases not matched to a gene: 5. The CDR3 DNA follows: TGCGCCAGCAGCGGACTAGCGGGGGGATCAGGGGAGCTGTTTTTT. Amino acids: CASSGLAGGSGELFF.

This rearrangement joins TRBV5-1 to TRBJ2-1; maybe TRBD1 (5 bases). Germline loops: CDR1 SGHRS, CDR2 YFSETQ. Trimming took 6 bases from V and 1 from J, leaving 14 bases between them. The CDR3 contains 15 residues. CDR3 bases: TGCGCCAGCACCGAAACAGGTGATTCCTACAATGAGCAGTTCTTC. As protein: CASTETGDSYNEQFF.

The chain carries TRBV7-3 and TRBJ2-3, with D uncertain. Trimming took off 5 bases at V and 4 bases at J, with 10 bases between the two ends. This CDR3 is 13 amino acids long. Germline lookup yields CDR1 SGHTA and CDR2 FQGTGA. CDR3 coding DNA: TGTGCCAGCAGCCTGACAAGGCCAGATACGCAGTATTTT. This encodes CASSLTRPDTQYF.

This chain links TRBV12-3 or TRBV12-4 with TRBJ1-1; TRBD1 might be the D (6 bases). This CDR3 spans 12 amino acids. V was trimmed by 6 bases and J by 4 bases, leaving 9 bases between them. CDR3 DNA sequence: TGTGCCAGCAGCCAGGGGACCACTGAAGCTTTCTTT. It yields the protein CASSQGTTEAFF.

The chain has TRBV3-1 and TRBJ2-1; no definite D call. This CDR3 region has 14 residues. Trimming shortened V by 1 base and J by 8 bases, and 12 bases separated the two germline ends. Per germline, CDR1 LGHDT and CDR2 YNNKEL (reference sequence). Here the CDR3 reads CASSQGVFSHEQFF. The CDR3 nucleotides read TGTGCCAGCAGCCAAGGGGTCTTTTCTCATGAGCAGTTCTTC.

This clonotype appeared many times. The chain joins TRBV6-2 or TRBV6-3 to TRBJ2-3; TRBD2 is a possible D gene (6 bases). Trimming pared 7 bases from V and 4 bases from J, leaving 15 bases between. Per the germline V gene, CDR1 is MNHEY and CDR2 is SVGEGT. This CDR3 comprises 14 residues. CDR3 nucleotides: TGTGCCAGCAACCCTTGGGGAGGCCCAGATACGCAGTATTTT. Protein product: CASNPWGGPDTQYF.

This clonotype was counted a few times. The rearrangement uses TRBV19 and TRBJ1-1, with 7 bases that match TRBD1. CDR3 length: 13 residues. Germline values: CDR1 LNHDA, CDR2 SQIVND (reference sequence). V was pared by 5 bases and J by 10 bases, with 10 bases of the junction left unmatched. The CDR3 region has the DNA TGTGCCAGTAGTGCCCGACAGGGACAAGGAGCTTTCTTT. As protein: CASSARQGQGAFF.

The CDR3 DNA reads TGCAGTGGGAGGGGAGCGGGGGAAATTACGCAGTATTTT. Translating it yields CSGRGAGEITQYF. The genes are TRBV20-1 and TRBJ2-3; the match to TRBD2 covers 8 bases. With 7 bases clipped from V and 8 bases from J, the junction kept 11 bases outside the gene matches. Looked up from germline, CDR1 is DFQATT and CDR2 is SNEGSKA (reference sequence). This CDR3 region has 13 residues.

The V call is TRBV5-1, the J call TRBJ2-1, with a possible D match to TRBD1 (6 bases). CDR1 and CDR2 from the germline V gene are SGHRS and YFSETQ. V shed 0 bases and J shed 3 bases, with 10 bases lying between them. The CDR3 covers 15 residues. In DNA, the CDR3 is TGCGCCAGCAGCTTGGAACAGGGCCGCTACAATGAGCAGTTCTTC. Translating it yields CASSLEQGRYNEQFF.

This clonotype turned up a few times. J is TRBJ1-6 and V is TRBV27, with 8 bases fitting TRBD1. V lost 7 bases, J lost 5 bases, and 4 bases stayed unmatched. Germline V lookup: CDR1 MNHEY, CDR2 SMNVEV (reference sequence). There are 14 residues in the CDR3. The CDR3 bases are TGTGCCAGCAAACGGGACAGGAATAATTCACCCCTCCACTTT. Amino acids: CASKRDRNNSPLHF.

The chain links TRBV30 to TRBJ2-1; unclear D gene. V lost 4 bases to trimming and J lost 10 bases, with 14 bases between them. CDR3 size: 12 residues. Germline-derived CDR1 and CDR2 are GTSNPN and SVGIG (reference sequence). The CDR3 reads CAWNPQSVEQFF. The CDR3 DNA reads TGTGCCTGGAACCCACAGTCTGTGGAGCAGTTCTTC. Full variable domain (remainder filled in from reference TRBV30 and TRBJ2-1): SQTIHQWPATLVQPVGSPLSLECTVEGTSNPNLYWYRQAAGRGLQLLFYSVGIGQISSEVPQNLSASRPQDRQFILSSKKLLLSDSGFYLCAWNPQSVEQFFGPGTRLTVL.

Only a few counts were recorded for this clonotype. The chain combines TRBV9 with TRBJ2-7; TRBD1 agrees at 9 bases. V shed 4 bases, J shed 4 bases, and the junction held 6 bases outside the gene matches. Germline CDR1 reads SGDLS; CDR2 reads YYNGEE. The CDR3 extends over 14 amino acids. The CDR3 DNA reads as TGTGCCAGCAGCATGGGACAGGGAAGTTACGAGCAGTACTTC. Protein sequence: CASSMGQGSYEQYF.

The chain links TRBV7-2 to TRBJ2-1, with D possibly matching TRBD2 (6 bases). Trimming left V 5 bases short and J 8 bases short, with 13 bases between. This CDR3 contains 13 residues. CDR1 and CDR2 (germline): SGHTA, FQGNSA. The CDR3 region is CASSSRRGHEQFF. The CDR3, as DNA: TGTGCCAGCAGCAGCCGGCGGGGTCATGAGCAGTTCTTC. The full variable domain, rest sourced from reference TRBV7-2 and TRBJ2-1, is GAGVSQSPSNKVTEKGKDVELRCDPISGHTALYWYRQSLGQGLEFLIYFQGNSAPDKSGLPSDRFSAERTGGSVSTLTIQRTQQEDSAVYLCASSSRRGHEQFFGPGTRLTVL.

Only a few counts were recorded for this clonotype. The V and J genes are TRBV12-3 or TRBV12-4 and TRBJ2-5; 8 bases map to TRBD2. After removal of 0 bases from V and 3 bases from J, the junction contained 9 bases not matched to a gene. This CDR3 comprises 17 residues. The CDR3 protein is CASSLATSLGGEETQYF. DNA of the CDR3: TGTGCCAGCAGTTTAGCAACCTCACTCGGGGGGGAAGAGACCCAGTACTTC.

The table lists this clonotype with a few counts. The chain employs TRBV5-1 and TRBJ2-3; D uncertain. CDR1 is SGHRS, CDR2 YFSETQ, per germline. The CDR3 has 17 residues. Trimming stripped 1 base from V and 1 base from J, with 16 bases between. The chain's CDR3 is CASSLWTAGYRTDTQYF. Here the CDR3 DNA reads TGCGCCAGCAGCTTGTGGACCGCCGGGTACCGCACAGATACGCAGTATTTT.

This clonotype was observed a few times. V usage is TRBV5-1 and J usage is TRBJ2-5; D is undetermined. CDR1 is SGHRS and CDR2 is YFSETQ in the germline V gene. This CDR3 comprises 16 residues. V was trimmed by 4 bases and J by 1 base, leaving 17 bases between them. The CDR3 DNA reads TGCGCCAGCAGCCAAGGAGATCTTCTCGGCCAAGAGACCCAGTACTTC. Amino acid sequence: CASSQGDLLGQETQYF.

This clonotype was counted between two and nine times. The genes are TRBV12-3 or TRBV12-4 and TRBJ1-1; possible D gene TRBD1, 5 bases. This CDR3 spans 17 amino acids. V was clipped by 2 bases and J by 5 bases, with 21 bases between them. CDR3 amino acids: CASSLMGTTSAGTEAFF. The DNA for the CDR3 is TGTGCCAGCAGTTTAATGGGGACCACCTCCGCTGGGACTGAAGCTTTCTTT.

As to this clonotype: This sequence may be a read error, since a much larger clone differs from it by one base. The rearrangement uses TRBV7-9 and TRBJ1-1; tentatively, D is TRBD1 (5 bases). The CDR3 is made up of 13 amino acids. The V end lost 1 base, the J end lost 3 bases, and 6 bases lay between the germline ends. CDR1 is SEHNR, CDR2 FQNEAQ, per germline (reference sequence). The CDR3 region is CASSLVRDTEAFF. The CDR3 bases are TGTGCCAGCAGCTTAGTCAGGGACACTGAAGCTTTCTTT.

This clonotype was seen a few times. The chain employs TRBV11-2 and TRBJ1-2; D is perhaps TRBD1 (6 bases). Germline CDR1 SGHAT, CDR2 FQNNGV. V was pared by 9 bases and J by 9 bases, with 17 bases between. This CDR3 is built from 12 residues. The CDR3 DNA reads as TGTGCCAGTGGACCAAACAGGGTTCGCTACACCTTC. The encoded protein is CASGPNRVRYTF. The full variable domain, with the rest looked up from reference TRBV11-2 and TRBJ1-2, is EAGVAQSPRYKIIEKRQSVAFWCNPISGHATLYWYQQILGQGPKLLIQFQNNGVVDDSQLPKDRFSAERLKGVDSTLKIQPAKLEDSAVYLCASGPNRVRYTFGSGTRLTVV.

V is TRBV7-8 and J is TRBJ1-5, with D uncertain. The CDR3 runs to 15 residues. Germline CDR1 SGHVS, CDR2 FQNEAQ. Deletions cut 3 bases from V and 2 bases from J, with 11 bases between. CDR3 in DNA: TGTGCCAGCAGCTTTACGGTCGGGGGCAATCAGCCCCAGCATTTT. Translated: CASSFTVGGNQPQHF.

This clonotype has more than one count but fewer than ten. CDR3 nucleotides: TGTGCCATCAGTGAGTCGAACTGGGAACATTCACCCCTCCACTTT. Translating gives CAISESNWEHSPLHF. V gene TRBV10-3 combines with J gene TRBJ1-6; no reliable D call. This CDR3 has 15 residues. Germline V CDR1 and CDR2: ENHRY, SYGVKD. V lost 0 bases to trimming and J lost 8 bases, with 11 bases between them.

The chain is built from TRBV4-2 and TRBJ1-2; D may be TRBD1 (6 bases). Trimming stripped 0 bases from V and 7 bases from J, with 9 bases between. The CDR3 totals 13 residues. Looked up from germline, CDR1 is LGHNA and CDR2 is YNFKEQ. The CDR3 DNA sequence: TGTGCCAGCAGCCAAGATCTCAGGGGTGGCTACACCTTC. It encodes CASSQDLRGGYTF.

This clonotype was found a few times. The rearrangement joins TRBV5-6 to TRBJ1-2; D might be TRBD1 (6 bases). Germline loops: CDR1 SGHDT, CDR2 YYEEEE. V gave up 4 bases and J gave up 2 bases, with 15 bases separating them. CDR3 length: 15 residues. The DNA for the CDR3 is TGTGCCAGCAGCCCTCTCGACAGGCCAAACTATGGCTACACCTTC. Protein product: CASSPLDRPNYGYTF. Looking up the rest from reference TRBV5-6 and TRBJ1-2 gives the full variable domain: DAGVTQSPTHLIKTRGQQVTLRCSPKSGHDTVSWYQQALGQGPQFIFQYYEEEERQRGNFPDRFSGHQFPNYSSELNVNALLLGDSALYLCASSPLDRPNYGYTFGSGTRLTVV.

This sequence joins TRBV15 and TRBJ1-5; tentatively, D is TRBD1 (5 bases). V was clipped by 8 bases and J by 0 bases, with 11 bases between them. The CDR3 contains 14 residues. The germline V gene has CDR1 LNHNV and CDR2 YYDKDF (reference sequence). The CDR3, as DNA: TGTGCCACCGAAAACAGGATTAGCAATCAGCCCCAGCATTTT. Translation: CATENRISNQPQHF. The variable domain in full, completed from reference TRBV15 and TRBJ1-5, reads DAMVIQNPRYQVTQFGKPVTLSCSQTLNHNVMYWYQQKSSQAPKLLFHYYDKDFNNEADTPDNFQSRRPNTSFCFLDIRSPGLGDTAMYLCATENRISNQPQHFGDGTRLSIL.

The J gene is TRBJ2-5, the V gene TRBV7-2; D is undetermined. The germline gives CDR1 SGHTA, CDR2 FQGNSA. This CDR3 spans 14 amino acids. Trimming removed 1 base at V and 0 bases at J, with 6 bases between. This CDR3 reads CASSLVLDQETQYF. The CDR3 region has the DNA TGTGCCAGCAGCTTAGTCCTCGACCAAGAGACCCAGTACTTC.

This clonotype was seen a few times. The rearrangement links TRBV6-1 to TRBJ2-5; D might be TRBD1 (5 bases). Trimming shortened V by 2 bases and J by 5 bases, and 21 bases separated the two germline ends. The CDR3 runs 17 residues. Per germline, CDR1 MNHNS and CDR2 SASEGT. The CDR3 here is CASSEIRVGQGWETQYF. The CDR3 DNA sequence: TGTGCCAGCAGTGAAATACGCGTAGGTCAGGGTTGGGAGACCCAGTACTTC.

This clonotype appeared a few times. The V and J genes are TRBV10-3 and TRBJ1-4, with D perhaps matching TRBD1 (6 bases). V shed 5 bases and J shed 8 bases, with 12 bases lying between them. The CDR3 sequence is 13 residues long. Germline V CDR1 and CDR2: ENHRY, SYGVKD. The CDR3 is CAISPGEREKLFF. The CDR3, as DNA: TGTGCCATCAGTCCAGGGGAACGCGAAAAACTGTTTTTT.